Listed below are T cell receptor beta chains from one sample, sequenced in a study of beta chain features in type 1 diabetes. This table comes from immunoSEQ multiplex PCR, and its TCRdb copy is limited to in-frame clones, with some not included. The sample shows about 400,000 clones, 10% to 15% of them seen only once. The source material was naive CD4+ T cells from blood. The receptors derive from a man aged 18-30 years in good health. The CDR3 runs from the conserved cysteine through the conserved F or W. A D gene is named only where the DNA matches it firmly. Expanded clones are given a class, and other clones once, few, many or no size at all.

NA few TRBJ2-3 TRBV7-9 TGTGCCAGCAGCTTAGAGCGGGCAAGCACAGATACGCAGTATTTT CASSLERASTDTQYF
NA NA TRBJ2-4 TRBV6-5 TGTGCCAGCAGTTACTCGGGGCAGGGCAAAAACATTCAGTACTTC CASSYSGQGKNIQYF
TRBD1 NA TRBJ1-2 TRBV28 TGTGCCAGTGGGGACAGCTTGAATGGCTACACCTTC CASGDSLNGYTF
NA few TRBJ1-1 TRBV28 TGTGCCAGCAGTCAGGTCAGGGGTATGAACACTGAAGCTTTCTTT CASSQVRGMNTEAFF
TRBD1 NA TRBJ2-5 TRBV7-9 TGTGCCAGCAGCCGGCAGGGGGTCATGGGAGAGACCCAGTACTTC CASSRQGVMGETQYF
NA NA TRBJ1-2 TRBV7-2 TGTGCCAGCAGCCCTGGAGCAGGGTACGATGGCTACACCTTC CASSPGAGYDGYTF
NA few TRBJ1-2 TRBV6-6 TGTGCCAGCAGTTACTCGACGGGGAACTATGGCTACACCTTC CASSYSTGNYGYTF
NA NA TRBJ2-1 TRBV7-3 TGTGCCAGCAGCTTAAACGCTATACGGGGGGCCACGGATGAGCAGTTCTTC CASSLNAIRGATDEQFF
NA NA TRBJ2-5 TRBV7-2 TGTGCCAGCAGCTTACGTCGGGGAGAGACCCAGTACTTC CASSLRRGETQYF
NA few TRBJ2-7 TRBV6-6 TGTGCCAGCAGTTCCGCCTACGAGCAGTACTTC CASSSAYEQYF
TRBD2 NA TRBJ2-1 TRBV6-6 TGTGCCAGCAGTTCTAGCGGGAGGGCTTCTAATGAGCAGTTCTTC CASSSSGRASNEQFF
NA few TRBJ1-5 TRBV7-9 TGTGCCAGCAGCTTAGTACAGGGAGATAGCAATCAGCCCCAGCATTTT CASSLVQGDSNQPQHF
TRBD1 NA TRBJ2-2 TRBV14 TGTGCCAGCAGCCACCCAGGGGGCACCGGGGAGCTGTTTTTT CASSHPGGTGELFF
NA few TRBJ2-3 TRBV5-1 TGCGCCAGCAGCTTGGATGGCAGCACAGATACGCAGTATTTT CASSLDGSTDTQYF
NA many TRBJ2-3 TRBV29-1 TGCAGCGGCTCAGAGGCAGATACGCAGTATTTT CSGSEADTQYF
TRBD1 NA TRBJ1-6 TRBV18 TGTGCCAGCTCTACCGGACAGGTCAGCTCCTATAATTCACCCCTCCACTTT CASSTGQVSSYNSPLHF
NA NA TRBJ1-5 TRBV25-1 TGTGCCAGCAGTGGGTCGGGAGGTTTTGGGCCCCAGCATTTT CASSGSGGFGPQHF
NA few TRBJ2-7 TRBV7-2 TGTGCCAGCAGCTTGGAGGGAGTCGCCTACGAGCAGTACTTC CASSLEGVAYEQYF
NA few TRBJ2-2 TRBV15 TGTGCCACCAGCAGAGACAGGGTCCACACCGGGGAGCTGTTTTTT CATSRDRVHTGELFF
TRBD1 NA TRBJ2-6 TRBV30 TGTGCCGGACCTACAGGGGCTGGGGCCAACGTCCTGACTTTC CAGPTGAGANVLTF
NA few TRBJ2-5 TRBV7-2 TGTGCCAGCAGCACAACCCGAGAGACCCAGTACTTC CASSTTRETQYF
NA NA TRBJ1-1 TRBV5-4 TGTGCCAGCAGCTTGGGTGGGTTTGAGGGGGTCGCCACTGAAGCTTTCTTT CASSLGGFEGVATEAFF
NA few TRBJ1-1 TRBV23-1 TGCGCCAGCAGTCAATCGAAGCACCATCCAAAGAACACTGAAGCTTTCTTT CASSQSKHHPKNTEAFF
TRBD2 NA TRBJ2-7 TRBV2 TGTGCCAGCGCCAGCGGGAGAGAGCTCGAGCAGTACTTC CASASGRELEQYF
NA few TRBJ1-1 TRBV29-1 TGCAGCGTTGACCTGGGAGCGAACACTGAAGCTTTCTTT CSVDLGANTEAFF
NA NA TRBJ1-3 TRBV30 TGTGCCTGCCCTAAGGAGGGTATAACTGGAAACACCATATATTTT CACPKEGITGNTIYF
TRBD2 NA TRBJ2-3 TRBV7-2 TGTGCCAGCAGCTTAGATGCTAGCGGAGGAACAGATACGCAGTATTTT CASSLDASGGTDTQYF
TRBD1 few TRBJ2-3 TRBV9 TGTGCCAGCAGCGGCTCCGGGACAGGCATGACAGATACGCAGTATTTT CASSGSGTGMTDTQYF
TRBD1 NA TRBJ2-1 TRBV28 TGTGCCAGCAGTTGGGACAGGGGAGGCTACAATGAGCAGTTCTTC CASSWDRGGYNEQFF
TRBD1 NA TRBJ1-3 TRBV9 TGTGCCAGCAGCGTAGCTGGACAGGGCCGCTCTGGAAACACCATATATTTT CASSVAGQGRSGNTIYF
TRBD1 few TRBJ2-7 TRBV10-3 TGTGCCATCAGTGCCGGGACAGAAGGCGAGCAGTACTTC CAISAGTEGEQYF
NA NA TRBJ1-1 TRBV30 TGTGCCTGGAGTGTCTCGCAGAGGGCTTTCTTT CAWSVSQRAFF
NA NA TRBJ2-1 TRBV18 TGTGCCAGCTCACCACACGGACTCAGCTCCTACAATGAGCAGTTCTTC CASSPHGLSSYNEQFF
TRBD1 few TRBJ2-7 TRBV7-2 TGTGCCAGCAGATCCGACAGGGCCTCCTACGAGCAGTACTTC CASRSDRASYEQYF
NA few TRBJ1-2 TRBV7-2 TGTGCCAGCAGCTTAGCGAGGACTAACTATGGCTACACCTTC CASSLARTNYGYTF
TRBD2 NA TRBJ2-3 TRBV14 TGTGCCAGCCTTATAGCGGGAGGGCACACGCAGTATTTT CASLIAGGHTQYF
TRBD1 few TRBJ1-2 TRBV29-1 TGCAGCGTCACGACAGGGGGCGAAGGCTACACCTTC CSVTTGGEGYTF
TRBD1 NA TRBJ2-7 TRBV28 TGTGCCAGCAGTGCCCGACAGGGGAACCCCCCCACCTACGAGCAGTACTTC CASSARQGNPPTYEQYF
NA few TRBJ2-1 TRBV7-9 TGTGCCAGCAGCTTTACAGGGTACAATGAGCAGTTCTTC CASSFTGYNEQFF
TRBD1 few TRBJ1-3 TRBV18 TGTGCCAGCTCACCGACTACAGGGGCTGGAAACACCATATATTTT CASSPTTGAGNTIYF
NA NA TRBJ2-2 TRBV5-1 TGCGCCAGCAGCTTCCTTATAACCGGGGAGCTGTTTTTT CASSFLITGELFF
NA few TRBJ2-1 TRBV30 TGTGCCTGGAGAAGAGGCGCCAATGAGCAGTTCTTC CAWRRGANEQFF
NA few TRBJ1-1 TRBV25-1 TGTGCCACCTCCCCGGACACGAAACTTGAAGCTTTCTTT CATSPDTKLEAFF
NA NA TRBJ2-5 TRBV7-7 TGTGCCAGCAGCTTAGACTATTCTGGGACCCAGTACTTC CASSLDYSGTQYF
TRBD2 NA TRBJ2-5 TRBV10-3 TGTGCCATCAGTGAGTCAGGAGGGACTAGCGGGACCCCCCAAGAGACCCAGTACTTC CAISESGGTSGTPQETQYF
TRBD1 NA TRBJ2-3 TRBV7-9 TGTGCCAGCAGCCCTAAGACAGGGGGCCGCGATACGCAGTATTTT CASSPKTGGRDTQYF
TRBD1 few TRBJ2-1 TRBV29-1 TGCAGCACCGGGACAGGGGGACTCAATGAGCAGTTCTTC CSTGTGGLNEQFF
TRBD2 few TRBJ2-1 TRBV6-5 TGTGCCAGCCTGGATCGGACTAGCGGGAGCAATGAGCAGTTCTTC CASLDRTSGSNEQFF
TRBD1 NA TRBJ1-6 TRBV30 TGTGCCTGGAGCGGACAGGGTGGAATAGCCCTCCACTTT CAWSGQGGIALHF
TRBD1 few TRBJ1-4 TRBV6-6 TGTGCCAGCAGTAAGGGACAGGGCGGGAATGAAAAACTGTTTTTT CASSKGQGGNEKLFF
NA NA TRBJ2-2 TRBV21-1 TGTGCCAGCAGCAAAGTGTACCGAGGAGTCAGGGTGAACACCGGGGAGCTGTTTTTT CASSKVYRGVRVNTGELFF
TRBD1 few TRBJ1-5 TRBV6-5 TGTGCCAGCAGGACGGACAGGGACAATCAGCCCCAGCATTTT CASRTDRDNQPQHF